The present T cell receptor (beta chain) was sequenced within a study of blood T cell repertoires in COVID-19. Background on the study: PBMCs, B-cell-depleted T cells, or T cells provided the cDNA or gDNA that made up the material.

The CDR3 extends over 15 amino acids. Trimming cost V 5 bases and J 1 base, with 12 bases left between them. Germline values: CDR1 SEHNR, CDR2 FQNEAQ (reference sequence). Method: immunoSEQ multiplex PCR; TCRdb's copy keeps in-frame clones and lacks some. The sample lists 50,000 to 60,000 clones; around nine tenths were seen once. The source material was peripheral blood. The rearrangement links TRBV7-9 to TRBJ1-3; tentatively, D is TRBD1 (5 bases). This TCR derives from a man in his sixties with active COVID-19. In DNA, the CDR3 is TGTGCCAGCAGCATCGACAGTTTTTCTGGAAACACCATATATTTT. Encoded protein: CASSIDSFSGNTIYF.